This T cell receptor beta chain stems from a study of T cell responses to AZD1222 COVID-19 vaccine. Profiled with immunoSEQ multiplex PCR; TCRdb holds only in-frame clones, not every one. The sample yields more than 100,000 clones, 70% to 90% seen once. Germline CDR1 is MNHEY and CDR2 is SVGEGT. Trimming removed 5 bases at V and 3 bases at J, with 13 bases between. The CDR3 spans 15 residues. The specimen comprised peripheral blood, sampled on day 0 of AZD1222 vaccination. The chain couples TRBV6-2 or TRBV6-3 to TRBJ2-2; a weak D match, TRBD1 (6 bases). The TCR originated in an adult in good health. The CDR3 is CASSNLRGDTGELFF. In DNA form, the CDR3 reads TGTGCCAGCAGTAACCTCAGGGGAGACACCGGGGAGCTGTTTTTT.